This TCR beta chain originates from a study of T cells after yellow fever vaccination. This clonotype was seen only a few times. A single record per CDR3 protein comes from TCRdb applying MiXCR to the 5' RACE reads. This sample has 400,000 to 450,000 distinct CDR3 sequences; 18% occur once, and the top ten carry around 17%. The germline V and J ends were trimmed by 1 base and 3 bases, with 10 bases remaining between them. Germline CDR1 reads SGHTA; CDR2 reads FQGNSA. The length of the CDR3 is 15 residues. The material sequenced was PBMCs, taken before the yellow fever booster vaccination. The chain uses TRBV7-2 and TRBJ2-1, with D possibly being TRBD2 (5 bases). This TCR was recovered from a man aged 18 to 29 who received the YFV17D yellow fever vaccine. This CDR3 is CASSLGGYNYNEQFF. The CDR3 nucleotides read TGTGCCAGCAGCTTAGGAGGGTATAACTACAATGAGCAGTTCTTC.